The 25 T cell receptor beta chains in this list originate from one sample, sequenced in a study of T cells in Graves' hyperthyroidism and ophthalmopathy (dated by TCRdb to the late 2010s). Libraries were constructed by multiplex PCR. The sequencer was an Illumina HiSeq 2000. Amplification of TCR beta CDR3 regions was carried out from RNA transcripts. A first-round RT-PCR of the TCR CDR3 used the HTBI primer set with the Qiagen OneStep RT-PCR kit. Using fastp at Q25 and MiXCR, TCRdb reprocessed the public reads and kept productive beta chains. Rows with one shared CDR3 protein collapse into an entry with the most common genes and DNA. The sample contains about 500,000 distinct CDR3 sequences, 13% to 15% of them found a single time. The biggest ten clones account for less than 20% of the sample. Sequencing input: blood. These receptors originate from a woman younger than 30 with Graves' hyperthyroidism.

This clonotype has more than one count but fewer than ten. The V and J genes are TRBV6-1 and TRBJ1-4; D is unresolved. The length of the CDR3 is 13 residues. V lost 6 bases, J lost 4 bases, and 9 bases lay in between. Germline lookup yields CDR1 MNHNS and CDR2 SASEGT. CDR3 DNA: TGTGCCAGCAGGAAATATCTTAATGAAAAACTGTTTTTT. This encodes CASRKYLNEKLFF.

In regard to this clonotype: This clone may be a read error of a much larger clone one base away. The chain is built from TRBV19 and TRBJ2-1; D might be TRBD1 (7 bases). In germline, CDR1 is LNHDA, CDR2 SQIVND (reference sequence). V was pared by 4 bases and J by 10 bases, with 20 bases between. The CDR3 has 15 amino acids. As DNA, the CDR3 is TGTGCCAGTAGTACGGGGGACAGCAAGTCCTACGAGCAGTTCTTC. The encoded protein is CASSTGDSKSYEQFF. The full variable domain, rest sourced from reference TRBV19 and TRBJ2-1, is DGGITQSPKYLFRKEGQNVTLSCEQNLNHDAMYWYRQDPGQGLRLIYYSQIVNDFQKGDIAEGYSVSREKKESFPLTVTSAQKNPTAFYLCASSTGDSKSYEQFFGPGTRLTVL.

This clonotype has only a few counts. The chain has TRBV19 and TRBJ1-4; 10 bases align to TRBD1. V lost 4 bases to trimming and J lost 4 bases; unmatched junction nucleotides: 3. The CDR3 spans 15 residues. Germline CDR1 is LNHDA and CDR2 is SQIVND (reference sequence). CDR3 nucleotides: TGTGCCAGTAGTAGAAGGACAGGGGGTAATGAAAAACTGTTTTTT. Its protein product is CASSRRTGGNEKLFF.

This clonotype was observed many times. The V gene is TRBV29-1, the J gene TRBJ1-1; D is perhaps TRBD1 (6 bases). V lost 7 bases and J lost 3, with 18 bases in between. The germline V gene has CDR1 SQVTM and CDR2 ANQGSEA. The CDR3 runs 14 residues. CDR3 nucleotides: TGCAGCGCCCGGGGGGCGGGGGCTCACACTGAAGCTTTCTTT. As protein: CSARGAGAHTEAFF.

Turning to this clonotype: One end of the junction fails to match germline, which may point to a read error. The V call is TRBV2, the J call TRBJ1-2; 7 bases fit TRBD1. The CDR3 is 15 amino acids. Germline lookup yields CDR1 SNHLY and CDR2 FYNNEI. CDR3 coding DNA: TGTGCCAGCAGTGGGGACAGACCATTAAACTGTGGCTACACCTTC. It encodes CASSGDRPLNCGYTF.

This clonotype appeared many times. The rearrangement joins TRBV30 to TRBJ2-6; 7 bases map to TRBD1. The V gene end was trimmed by 0 bases and the J gene end by 2 bases; junction bases not matched to a gene: 4. This CDR3 has 16 amino acids. The V gene's germline CDR1 is GTSNPN and CDR2 SVGIG (reference sequence). Here the CDR3 reads CAWSVPTGAGANVLTF. The CDR3 DNA reads TGTGCCTGGAGTGTTCCTACAGGGGCTGGGGCCAACGTCCTGACTTTC.

This clonotype was detected ten times or more. This CDR3 is CASSVDGSGGNEQFF. CDR3 bases: TGTGCCAGCAGCGTAGATGGGTCCGGGGGGAATGAGCAGTTCTTC. The V call is TRBV9, the J call TRBJ2-1; 7 bases map to TRBD2. V shed 0 bases, J shed 7 bases, and the junction held 7 bases outside the gene matches. CDR1 SGDLS and CDR2 YYNGEE come from the germline V gene. This CDR3 comprises 15 residues. The variable domain in full, completed from reference TRBV9 and TRBJ2-1, reads DSGVTQTPKHLITATGQRVTLRCSPRSGDLSVYWYQQSLDQGLQFLIQYYNGEERAKGNILERFSAQQFPDLHSELNLSSLELGDSALYFCASSVDGSGGNEQFFGPGTRLTVL.

This clonotype has a handful of counts. The chain recombines TRBV20-1 with TRBJ2-5; D might be TRBD2 (6 bases). V was cut by 2 bases and J by 1 base, with 17 bases left in between. CDR1 is DFQATT and CDR2 is SNEGSKA in the germline V gene (reference sequence). This CDR3 spans 16 amino acids. In DNA, the CDR3 is TGCAGTGCTAGAACCTGGGGGACTGTTACCCAAGAGACCCAGTACTTC. This gives the protein CSARTWGTVTQETQYF.

This clonotype was recorded many times. The rearrangement uses TRBV7-8 and TRBJ1-2, with a tentative D call TRBD1 (5 bases). Trimming left V 4 bases short and J 6 bases short, with 24 bases between. Germline values: CDR1 SGHVS, CDR2 FQNEAQ. The CDR3 has 17 amino acids. Here the CDR3 DNA reads TGTGCCAGCAGCTGGCCGAGGGGTGGCCTACAAAACGATGGCTACACCTTC. This codes for CASSWPRGGLQNDGYTF.

To note about this clonotype: This may come from a read error, since a much larger clone is one base off. The chain employs TRBV10-3 and TRBJ1-2; 11 positions agree with TRBD1. J lost 8 bases, V lost 2 bases, and 7 bases had no gene match. This CDR3 region has 15 residues. The germline CDR1 and CDR2 sequences are ENHRY and SYGVKD. CDR3 sequence (DNA): TGTGCCATCAGTGAGGGTTGGGACAGGGGGAACGGCTACACCTTC. Protein product: CAISEGWDRGNGYTF.

Turning to this clonotype: This may come from a read error, since a much larger clone is one base off. The V gene is TRBV11-3, the J gene TRBJ2-1; maybe TRBD1 (5 bases). CDR1 is SGHNT and CDR2 is YENEEA in the germline V gene. CDR3 length: 15 residues. CDR3 amino acids: CAGSLDRAQGGEQFF. The CDR3 bases are TGTGCCGGCAGCTTAGATAGAGCCCAGGGTGGTGAGCAGTTCTTC.

This clonotype was observed many times. V is TRBV5-5 and J is TRBJ2-5; tentatively, D is TRBD1 or TRBD2 (5 bases each). The CDR3 spans 16 residues. Trimming removed 4 bases from V and 2 bases from J, with 18 bases in between. CDR1 is SGHKS, CDR2 YYEKEE, per germline (reference sequence). CDR3 loop: CASSPLARVVQETQYF. CDR3 DNA: TGTGCCAGCAGCCCCCTAGCCAGGGTGGTACAAGAGACCCAGTACTTC.

A note on this clonotype: A much larger clone differs by one base, so this may be a read error. The gene calls are TRBV2 and TRBJ2-1; D might be TRBD2 (7 bases). Deletions cut 4 bases from V and 10 bases from J, with 20 bases between. Germline CDR1 SNHLY, CDR2 FYNNEI. This CDR3 is 15 amino acids long. The CDR3 sequence: CASSAGGGGGGEQFF. Written as DNA, the CDR3 is TGTGCCAGCAGTGCCGGGGGCGGGGGAGGGGGGGAGCAGTTCTTC. Using reference TRBV2 and TRBJ2-1 for the parts outside the CDR3, the full variable domain is EPEVTQTPSHQVTQMGQEVILRCVPISNHLYFYWYRQILGQKVEFLVSFYNNEISEKSEIFDDQFSVERPDGSNFTLKIRSTKLEDSAMYFCASSAGGGGGGEQFFGPGTRLTVL.

This clonotype came up many times. The chain recombines TRBV11-2 with TRBJ1-1; 8 bases agree with TRBD1. With 5 bases clipped from V and 2 bases from J, the junction kept 13 bases outside the gene matches. Germline assignment: CDR1 SGHAT and CDR2 FQNNGV. CDR3 length: 17 amino acids. The CDR3: CASSARARQGPNTEAFF. The CDR3 DNA sequence: TGTGCCAGCAGCGCCAGGGCCAGACAGGGGCCTAACACTGAAGCTTTCTTT.

This sequence joins TRBV9 and TRBJ2-1; 7 bases map to TRBD2. Germline assignment: CDR1 SGDLS and CDR2 YYNGEE. The CDR3 extends over 15 amino acids. J gave up 4 bases and V 3 bases, and 7 bases lay outside the gene matches. As DNA, the CDR3 is TGTGCCAGCAGCGCGTCCGGGACTATTTACAATGAGCAGTTCTTC. Translated: CASSASGTIYNEQFF.

This clonotype was counted many times. This chain uses TRBV30 with TRBJ2-5; D gene ambiguous. The V end was cut by 0 bases, the J end by 4 bases, with 9 bases between. This CDR3 comprises 13 residues. Germline lookup yields CDR1 GTSNPN and CDR2 SVGIG (reference sequence). Here the CDR3 reads CAWSVWVLETQYF. CDR3 sequence (DNA): TGTGCCTGGAGTGTATGGGTCCTAGAGACCCAGTACTTC.

In the case of this clonotype: Possible read error: a much larger clone is one base away. In this CDR3 the conserved last residue, phenylalanine or tryptophan, is missing, so a read error is likely. The V and J genes are TRBV9 and TRBJ2-3; a weak D match, TRBD2 (5 bases). The germline gives CDR1 SGDLS, CDR2 YYNGEE. The ends were cut back, 3 bases at V and 0 bases at J, with 8 bases in the middle. The CDR3 totals 14 residues. In nucleotides, the CDR3 is TGTGCCAGCAGCGCTCGGACTAGCACAGATACGCAGTATGTT. Its translation is CASSARTSTDTQYV.

This clonotype was counted a few times. The V and J genes are TRBV9 and TRBJ1-1; no firm D call. Germline V gene lookup returns CDR1 SGDLS and CDR2 YYNGEE. Trimming cost V 3 bases and J 4 bases, with 13 bases left between them. CDR3 length: 14 residues. CDR3 in amino acids: CASSASGLTTEAFF. The CDR3 DNA follows: TGTGCCAGCAGCGCCTCGGGCCTGACCACTGAAGCTTTCTTT.

Comment on this clonotype: A junction boundary mismatches the germline segment, possibly from a read error. The rearrangement joins TRBV11-2 to TRBJ2-1; TRBD2 matches 13 bases. Germline CDR1 reads SGHAT; CDR2 reads FQNNGV. This CDR3 is built from 17 residues. The CDR3 sequence: CGSSRGLAGSSYNEQFF. CDR3 bases: TGTGGCAGCAGCCGGGGACTAGCGGGAAGCTCCTACAATGAGCAGTTCTTC.

This clonotype was recorded many times. V and J are TRBV5-1 and TRBJ1-1; D may be TRBD1 (6 bases). Germline V CDR1 and CDR2: SGHRS, YFSETQ. The CDR3 length is 11 residues. V lost 4 bases to trimming and J lost 8 bases, with 9 bases between them. CDR3 sequence (DNA): TGCGCCAGCAGCCAAGACAGGGAAGCTTTCTTT. The encoded protein is CASSQDREAFF. Together with reference TRBV5-1 and TRBJ1-1, the CDR3 gives the full variable domain: KAGVTQTPRYLIKTRGQQVTLSCSPISGHRSVSWYQQTPGQGLQFLFEYFSETQRNKGNFPGRFSGRQFSNSRSEMNVSTLELGDSALYLCASSQDREAFFGQGTRLTVV.

This clonotype occurred a few times. Given a much more abundant clone one base away, this may be a read error. This rearrangement joins TRBV30 to TRBJ1-1, with a possible D match to TRBD1 (6 bases). There are 12 residues in the CDR3. V shed 8 bases and J shed 5 bases, with 15 bases lying between them. Germline V gene lookup returns CDR1 GTSNPN and CDR2 SVGIG (reference sequence). In DNA, the CDR3 is TGTGCCGGGGGGGCCCGGCGGACTGAAGCTTTCTTT. It is translated as CAGGARRTEAFF.

Ten or more counts support this clonotype. This chain joins TRBV24-1 and TRBJ1-1; D is undetermined. V lost 10 bases and J 3 bases, leaving 14 bases between the germline ends. Germline loops: CDR1 KGHDR, CDR2 SFDVKD. The length of the CDR3 is 13 residues. CDR3 loop: CATGGTDDTEAFF. The CDR3, as DNA: TGTGCCACGGGCGGCACGGACGACACTGAAGCTTTCTTT.

This clonotype was detected once. A much larger clone differs by one base, so this may be a read error. No conserved phenylalanine or tryptophan ends this CDR3, so it is likely a read error. V and J are TRBV19 and TRBJ1-1; D unclear. Germline-derived CDR1 and CDR2 are LNHDA and SQIVND (reference sequence). V dropped 3 bases and J dropped 5 bases, with 13 bases sitting between them. The CDR3 sequence is 14 residues long. CDR3: CASSMGGRGTEAFS. The CDR3 nucleotides read TGTGCCAGTAGTATGGGAGGGAGAGGGACTGAAGCTTTCTCT.

This clonotype appeared many times. The chain combines TRBV7-3 with TRBJ2-3; 7 nucleotides line up with TRBD1. The ends lost 4 bases at V and 3 bases at J; junction bases unmatched: 7. The germline CDR1 and CDR2 sequences are SGHTA and FQGTGA. The CDR3 loop spans 15 amino acids. CDR3 amino acids: CASSSATGLTDTQYF. DNA of the CDR3: TGTGCCAGCAGCTCTGCGACAGGGCTAACAGATACGCAGTATTTT.

This clonotype was seen many times. The chain combines TRBV7-6 with TRBJ2-7; TRBD2 might be the D (6 bases). The CDR3 totals 14 residues. Deletions cut 3 bases from V and 6 bases from J, with 15 bases between. The germline V gene encodes CDR1 SGHVS and CDR2 FNYEAQ. The chain's CDR3 is CASSLLGGDGEQYF. CDR3 DNA sequence: TGTGCCAGCAGCTTGCTCGGAGGGGATGGCGAGCAGTACTTC.